The 17 T cell receptor beta chains presented below share a single source sample, sequenced in a study of blood T cell repertoires in COVID-19. Libraries were prepared by immunoSEQ multiplex PCR; TCRdb keeps only in-frame clonotypes and omits some of them. This table has about 81,000 clones, roughly 96% appearing once. The source material was peripheral blood. These receptors all stem from a human donor with active COVID-19. The donor label of this sample is uncertain.

The genes are TRBV21-1 and TRBJ2-3; no check of the table's D call, TRBD1, against the DNA was made. TRBV21-1 is a pseudogene locus. This CDR3 spans 17 amino acids. The CDR3 protein is CASSKVSNAGNTDTQYF. The CDR3 DNA follows: TGTGCCAGCAGCAAAGTAAGTAATGCAGGGAACACAGATACGCAGTATTTT.

The rearrangement joins TRBV29-1 to TRBJ2-7; 13 bases are shared with TRBD2. V gave up 6 bases and J gave up 2 bases; unmatched junction bases: 7. Germline loops: CDR1 SQVTM, CDR2 ANQGSEA. The CDR3 is made up of 15 amino acids. The CDR3 reads CSVDGLAGAPYEQYF. The CDR3 DNA is TGCAGCGTCGATGGACTAGCGGGAGCCCCCTACGAGCAGTACTTC.

A word on this clone: No conserved phenylalanine or tryptophan ends this CDR3, so it is likely a read error. The DNA is left out, because the CDR3 cannot be placed on it with certainty; the CDR3 is given as TCRdb lists it. The chain uses TRBV29-1 and TRBJ1-1. The germline CDR1 and CDR2 sequences are SQVTM and ANQGSEA. The CDR3 spans 11 amino acids, including both terminal residues. CDR3 sequence reads: CSVEDPKPGII.

V is TRBV20-1 and J is TRBJ2-3; the D is unclear. Trimming shortened V by 2 bases and J by 5 bases, and 5 bases separated the two germline ends. CDR1 and CDR2 (germline): DFQATT, SNEGSKA (reference sequence). This CDR3 is built from 11 residues. CDR3 sequence reads: CSARILDTQYF. For the CDR3, the DNA is TGCAGTGCTAGAATACTAGATACGCAGTATTTT.

The chain links TRBV3-1 (or the pseudogene TRBV3-2) to TRBJ2-4; 7 bases fit TRBD2. The CDR3 length is 20 residues. Germline-derived CDR1 and CDR2 are LGHDT and YNNKEL (reference sequence). Trimming at V came to 1 base and at J to 1 base, leaving 16 bases not matched to a gene. Written as DNA, the CDR3 is TGTGCCAGCAGCCAAGGATTACTAGCGTCCCCACTCGGGGCCAAAAACATTCAGTACTTC. Translating it yields CASSQGLLASPLGAKNIQYF.

The V and J genes are TRBV2 and TRBJ2-7; D may be TRBD1 (5 bases). Between the trimmed V and J ends, which lost 9 bases and 1 base, there was a span of 16 bases. Per the germline V gene, CDR1 is SNHLY and CDR2 is FYNNEI. This CDR3 region has 14 residues. The chain's CDR3 is CASSLSAGSYEQYF. CDR3 bases: TGTGCCAGTTCCCTGTCGGCAGGGTCCTACGAGCAGTACTTC.

This chain joins TRBV5-5 and TRBJ1-5; D is undetermined. Trimming removed 2 bases from V and 9 bases from J, with 12 bases in between. Germline V CDR1 and CDR2: SGHKS, YYEKEE (reference sequence). The length of the CDR3 is 13 residues. CDR3 nucleotide sequence: TGTGCCAGCAGCTTATCAGCGATAGTGCCCCAGCATTTT. Protein sequence: CASSLSAIVPQHF.

The V call is TRBV6-2 or TRBV6-3, the J call TRBJ1-1, with D tentatively TRBD1 (6 bases). The V end was cut by 5 bases, the J end by 5 bases, with 18 bases between. The CDR3 extends over 15 amino acids. Germline CDR1 is MNHEY and CDR2 is SVGEGT. CDR3 amino acids: CASSKLQGSRTEAFF. The CDR3 region has the DNA TGTGCCAGCAGTAAACTACAGGGAAGTCGGACTGAAGCTTTCTTT.

The chain has TRBV29-1 and TRBJ2-2, with 12 positions matching TRBD2. Germline assignment: CDR1 SQVTM and CDR2 ANQGSEA. This CDR3 has 15 residues. After removal of 6 bases from V and 1 base from J, the junction contained 3 bases not matched to a gene. The CDR3 here is CSVRTSGVNTGELFF. The CDR3 DNA reads TGCAGCGTGAGGACTAGCGGGGTGAACACCGGGGAGCTGTTTTTT.

The chain uses TRBV5-1 and TRBJ1-1; 7 nucleotides align to TRBD1. Germline assignment: CDR1 SGHRS and CDR2 YFSETQ. The CDR3 is 15 residues long. V lost 6 bases and J lost 0; bases outside the gene matches: 8. CDR3 DNA sequence: TGCGCCAGCACCCGGACAGGCGGAATGAACACTGAAGCTTTCTTT. It specifies CASTRTGGMNTEAFF. Using reference TRBV5-1 and TRBJ1-1 for the parts outside the CDR3, the full variable domain is KAGVTQTPRYLIKTRGQQVTLSCSPISGHRSVSWYQQTPGQGLQFLFEYFSETQRNKGNFPGRFSGRQFSNSRSEMNVSTLELGDSALYLCASTRTGGMNTEAFFGQGTRLTVV.

The genes are TRBV7-2 and TRBJ2-7; 10 bases agree with TRBD2. Trimming took 7 bases from V and 5 from J; bases not matched to a gene: 8. This CDR3 has 14 residues. Germline V gives CDR1 SGHTA, CDR2 FQGNSA. The CDR3 DNA reads TGTGCCAGCACCCCTAGCGGGAGTAGAAACGAGCAGTACTTC. Translating gives CASTPSGSRNEQYF.

V is TRBV5-8 and J is TRBJ1-4; no clear D. V lost 4 bases and J 4 bases, leaving 11 bases between the germline ends. Germline lookup yields CDR1 SGHTS and CDR2 YDEGEE. CDR3 length: 14 residues. CDR3 DNA sequence: TGTGCCAGCAGCCAAACTGGCGGTAATGAAAAACTGTTTTTT. Translated: CASSQTGGNEKLFF.

This rearrangement joins TRBV6-1 to TRBJ1-3; TRBD1 aligns across 8 bases. The CDR3 extends over 18 amino acids. Germline V gives CDR1 MNHNS, CDR2 SASEGT. V gave up 3 bases and J gave up 4 bases; unmatched junction bases: 14. The CDR3 region is CASSDRGRTALIGNTIYF. The CDR3 coding sequence is TGTGCCAGCAGTGACAGGGGGCGAACGGCCCTTATAGGAAACACCATATATTTT.

The CDR3 bases are TGTGCCAGCAGCTTCCATTCTGGGCGGGGGGCCTACGAGCAGTACTTC. Protein product: CASSFHSGRGAYEQYF. V and J are TRBV11-3 and TRBJ2-7; 8 nucleotides match TRBD2. The CDR3 consists of 16 residues. Trimming removed 3 bases from V and 2 bases from J; junction bases left unmatched: 9. CDR1 is SGHNT, CDR2 YENEEA, per germline.

The rearrangement links TRBV5-1 to TRBJ2-7, with no clear D. Trimming shortened V by 0 bases and J by 5 bases, and 12 bases separated the two germline ends. The CDR3 is 14 residues long. CDR1 and CDR2 from the germline V gene are SGHRS and YFSETQ. CDR3 protein: CASSLAYSSNEQYF. The CDR3 region has the DNA TGCGCCAGCAGCTTGGCTTACAGTAGTAACGAGCAGTACTTC.

The chain has TRBV18 and TRBJ2-1; TRBD1 matches at 9 bases. CDR1 is KGHSH, CDR2 LQKENI, per germline. This CDR3 is built from 15 residues. Trimming cost V 0 bases and J 7 bases; bases outside gene matches: 4. The CDR3 reads CASSPPGQGPNEQFF. CDR3 DNA: TGTGCCAGCTCACCACCGGGACAGGGACCAAATGAGCAGTTCTTC.

The CDR3: CSVGGLLRSSYNEQFF. CDR3 bases: TGCAGCGTTGGGGGCCTACTACGGAGCTCCTACAATGAGCAGTTCTTC. The chain carries TRBV29-1 and TRBJ2-1; D might be TRBD1 (5 bases). The CDR3 runs 16 residues. V lost 4 bases to trimming and J lost 0 bases, with 16 bases between them. CDR1 and CDR2 (germline): SQVTM, ANQGSEA.